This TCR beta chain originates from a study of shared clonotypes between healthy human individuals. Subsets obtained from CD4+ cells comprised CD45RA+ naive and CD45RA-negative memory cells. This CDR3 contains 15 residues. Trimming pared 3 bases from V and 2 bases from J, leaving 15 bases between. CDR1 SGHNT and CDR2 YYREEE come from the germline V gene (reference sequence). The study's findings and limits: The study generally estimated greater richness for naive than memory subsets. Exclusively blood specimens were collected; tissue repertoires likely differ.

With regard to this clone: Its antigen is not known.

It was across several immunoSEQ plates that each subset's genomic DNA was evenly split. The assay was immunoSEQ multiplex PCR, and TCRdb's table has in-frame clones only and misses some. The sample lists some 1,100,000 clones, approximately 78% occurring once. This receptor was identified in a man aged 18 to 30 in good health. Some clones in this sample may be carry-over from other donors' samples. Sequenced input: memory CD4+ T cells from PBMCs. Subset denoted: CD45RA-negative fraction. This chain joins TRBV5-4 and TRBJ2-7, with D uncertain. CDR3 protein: CASSSFGKGPYEQYF. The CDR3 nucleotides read TGTGCCAGCAGCTCCTTTGGTAAGGGTCCCTACGAGCAGTACTTC.